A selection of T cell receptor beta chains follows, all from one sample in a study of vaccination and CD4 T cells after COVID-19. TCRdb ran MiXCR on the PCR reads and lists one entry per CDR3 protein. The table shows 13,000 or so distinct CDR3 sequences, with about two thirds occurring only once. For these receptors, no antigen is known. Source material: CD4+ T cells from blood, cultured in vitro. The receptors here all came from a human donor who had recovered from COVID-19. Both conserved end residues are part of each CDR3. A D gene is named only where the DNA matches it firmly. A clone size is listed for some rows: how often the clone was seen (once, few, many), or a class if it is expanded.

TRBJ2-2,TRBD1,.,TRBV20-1,CSARETGQAGELFF,TGCAGTGCTAGGGAAACGGGACAGGCCGGGGAGCTGTTTTTT
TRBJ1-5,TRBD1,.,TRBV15,CATSSGTGKHF,TGTGCCACCAGCTCCGGGACAGGGAAGCATTTT
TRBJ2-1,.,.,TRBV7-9,CASSLGNGLQFF,TGTGCCAGCAGCTTAGGGAACGGACTGCAGTTCTTC
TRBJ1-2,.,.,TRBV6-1,CASSLGGANYGYTF,TGTGCCAGCAGCCTGGGGGGAGCTAACTATGGCTACACCTTC
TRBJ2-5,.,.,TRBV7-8,CASNRIGTLEGTQYF,TGTGCCAGCAACCGTATCGGGACTTTGGAGGGGACCCAGTACTTC
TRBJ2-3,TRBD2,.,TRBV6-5,CASSSGTSGSRTDTQYF,TGTGCCAGCAGTTCCGGGACTAGCGGGAGTCGGACAGATACGCAGTATTTT
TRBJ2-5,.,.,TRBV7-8,CASSLSVGGAAGGQETQYF,TGTGCCAGCAGCTTAAGTGTGGGGGGCGCGGCGGGTGGGCAAGAGACCCAGTACTTC
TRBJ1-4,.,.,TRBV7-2,CASSLQGFNEKLFF,TGTGCCAGCAGCTTACAGGGATTTAATGAAAAACTGTTTTTT
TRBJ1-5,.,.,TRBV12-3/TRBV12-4,CASSPNSNQPQHF,TGTGCCAGCAGCCCTAACAGCAATCAGCCCCAGCATTTT
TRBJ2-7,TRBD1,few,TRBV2,CASSEAPRQGSSYEQYF,TGTGCCAGCAGTGAAGCGCCCAGACAGGGAAGCTCCTACGAGCAGTACTTC
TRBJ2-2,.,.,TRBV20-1,CSASSLANTGELFF,TGCAGTGCTAGTTCACTAGCGAACACCGGGGAGCTGTTTTTT
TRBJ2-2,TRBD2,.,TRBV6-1,CASRESGRGTGELFF,TGTGCCAGCAGGGAAAGCGGGAGAGGCACCGGGGAGCTGTTTTTT
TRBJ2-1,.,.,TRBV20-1,CSAENNRIEQFF,TGCAGTGCTGAAAACAACAGGATTGAGCAGTTCTTC
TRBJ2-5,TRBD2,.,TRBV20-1,CSLAGETQYF,TGCAGTTTAGCGGGAGAGACCCAGTACTTC
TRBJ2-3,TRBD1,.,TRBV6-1,CASTKGTGVKDTQYF,TGTGCCAGCACCAAGGGGACAGGGGTGAAAGATACGCAGTATTTT